Listed here are 11 T cell receptor beta chains from one sample, sequenced in a study of cytomegalovirus exposure and HLA in healthy donors. PCR involved 60 Vbeta and 13 Jbeta primers. Sequencing was performed with immunoSEQ multiplex PCR; in TCRdb, only in-frame clones are kept and a portion is missing. The sample contains under 200,000 clones, 86% of which appear only once. The specimen sequenced was PBMCs. These receptors all stem from a woman between 25 and 40 years old in good health and CMV-seronegative.

V gene TRBV2 combines with J gene TRBJ2-7, with TRBD2 as a possible D gene (6 bases). Trimming removed 3 bases at V and 3 bases at J, with 12 bases between. The germline V gene encodes CDR1 SNHLY and CDR2 FYNNEI. The CDR3 runs 14 residues. The CDR3 protein is CASSERRGNYEQYF. Written as DNA, the CDR3 is TGTGCCAGCAGTGAGAGGAGGGGTAACTACGAGCAGTACTTC.

The rearrangement joins TRBV28 to TRBJ2-7, with 11 bases matching TRBD2. Germline CDR1 is MDHEN and CDR2 is SYDVKM. The CDR3 has 14 amino acids. V trimming: 4 bases; J trimming: 6 bases; junction bases outside the gene matches: 5. CDR3: CASSSLGLAVEQYF. As DNA, the CDR3 is TGTGCCAGCAGTTCGCTGGGACTAGCGGTCGAGCAGTACTTC.

This clone was counted once. The CDR3 DNA reads as TGCGCCAGCAGCCGGAATCGGGGCAATCAGCCCCAGCATTTT. Its protein is CASSRNRGNQPQHF. The gene calls are TRBV4-1 and TRBJ1-5; no firm D call. Trimming took off 4 bases at V and 2 bases at J, with 9 bases between the two ends. Germline values: CDR1 MGHRA, CDR2 YSYEKL. This CDR3 has 14 residues.

V is TRBV19 and J is TRBJ1-5; D unclear. Germline V gene sequence: CDR1 LNHDA, CDR2 SQIVND (reference sequence). The CDR3 loop spans 13 amino acids. The ends were cut back, 5 bases at V and 7 bases at J, with 12 bases in the middle. CDR3 amino acids: CASSGSSGQPQHF. The CDR3 DNA is TGTGCCAGTAGTGGGTCTTCGGGGCAGCCCCAGCATTTT.

The chain recombines TRBV9 with TRBJ2-5, with a possible D match to TRBD2 (6 bases). CDR1 SGDLS and CDR2 YYNGEE come from the germline V gene. The CDR3 is made up of 15 amino acids. Trimming took 4 bases from V and 5 from J, leaving 18 bases between them. The CDR3 DNA reads as TGTGCCAGCAGCTCACGTATAGGAGGGAGTGAGACCCAGTACTTC. It encodes CASSSRIGGSETQYF.

J is TRBJ2-1 and V is TRBV5-4, with TRBD1 matching over 10 bases. In germline, CDR1 is SGHNT, CDR2 YYREEE (reference sequence). V lost 6 bases and J lost 2; bases outside the gene matches: 5. The CDR3 loop spans 15 amino acids. CDR3 amino acids: CASTLGQGAYNEQFF. Here the CDR3 DNA reads TGTGCCAGCACCTTAGGACAGGGGGCCTACAATGAGCAGTTCTTC.

The chain links TRBV7-3 to TRBJ2-7; perhaps TRBD1 as D (6 bases). The V gene's germline CDR1 is SGHTA and CDR2 FQGTGA. The CDR3 loop spans 14 amino acids. The germline V and J ends were trimmed by 8 bases and 6 bases, with 20 bases remaining between them. CDR3 sequence (DNA): TGTGCCAGCGTACCCCGGGACATCCATAGCGAGCAGTACTTC. Amino acid sequence: CASVPRDIHSEQYF.

The V gene is TRBV28, the J gene TRBJ1-2, with TRBD1 matching 9 bases. This CDR3 is built from 18 residues. Germline trimming cut 1 base from V and 4 bases from J; bases unmatched to any gene: 13. Germline loops: CDR1 MDHEN, CDR2 SYDVKM. This CDR3 is CASSLLSGQGNFGYGYTF. The CDR3 nucleotides are TGTGCCAGCAGTTTATTAAGTGGACAGGGGAATTTTGGCTATGGCTACACCTTC.

The chain couples TRBV4-2 to TRBJ1-5; D possibly corresponds to TRBD1 (6 bases). The germline V gene has CDR1 LGHNA and CDR2 YNFKEQ. This CDR3 has 14 residues. V was shortened by 3 bases and J by 5 bases, with 11 bases between the two germline ends. CDR3 nucleotide sequence: TGTGCCAGCAGCCAGAGGGGGTGGGATCAGCCCCAGCATTTT. This translates into CASSQRGWDQPQHF.

The rearrangement joins TRBV9 to TRBJ2-3, with 11 positions matching TRBD1. The germline V gene encodes CDR1 SGDLS and CDR2 YYNGEE. The V gene end was trimmed by 0 bases and the J gene end by 3 bases; junction bases not matched to a gene: 6. This CDR3 has 17 residues. The CDR3 DNA is TGTGCCAGCAGCGTAGATGCCTGGGACAGGGGGACAGATACGCAGTATTTT. Amino acid sequence: CASSVDAWDRGTDTQYF.

This chain uses TRBV11-2 with TRBJ2-3, with D possibly being TRBD2 (5 bases). V was clipped by 7 bases and J by 2 bases, with 16 bases between them. The CDR3 spans 15 residues. The germline V gene has CDR1 SGHAT and CDR2 FQNNGV. CDR3 region: CASTPNGLPTDTQYF. CDR3 nucleotide sequence: TGTGCCAGCACCCCTAACGGACTTCCCACAGATACGCAGTATTTT. The full variable domain, with the rest looked up from reference TRBV11-2 and TRBJ2-3, is EAGVAQSPRYKIIEKRQSVAFWCNPISGHATLYWYQQILGQGPKLLIQFQNNGVVDDSQLPKDRFSAERLKGVDSTLKIQPAKLEDSAVYLCASTPNGLPTDTQYFGPGTRLTVL.